The 28 T cell receptor beta chains below come from one sample, sequenced in a study of early stage breast cancer tumors (dated by TCRdb to the late 2010s). Library generation was performed with the immunoSEQ multiplex PCR assay. Entries here come from immuneACCESS through TCRdb and include only in-frame sequences with V and J called. Some clones fail to appear in such tables; in the studies checked, an unresolved V gene covers under half of the shortfall, and the cause of the remainder is unknown. The sample yields approximately 48,000 clones; under 95% were counted once. The ten largest make up roughly 5% of the sample. Material: blood. The receptors stem from a person aged 70 to 80 with breast cancer.

V gene TRBV29-1 combines with J gene TRBJ1-3, with 8 nucleotides matching TRBD1. J was trimmed by 0 bases and V by 6 bases; bases with no gene match: 4. Germline CDR1 reads SQVTM; CDR2 reads ANQGSEA. This CDR3 contains 14 residues. CDR3 sequence (DNA): TGCAGCGTGAATACAGGGGGCTCTGGAAACACCATATATTTT. Amino acids: CSVNTGGSGNTIYF.

V gene TRBV5-1 combines with J gene TRBJ2-7; D is possibly TRBD2 (5 bases). Looked up from germline, CDR1 is SGHRS and CDR2 is YFSETQ. V was clipped by 4 bases and J by 6 bases, with 14 bases between them. The length of the CDR3 is 13 residues. The CDR3 nucleotides read TGCGCCAGCAGCCCCCGCCAGGCGGGCGAGCAGTACTTC. Translation: CASSPRQAGEQYF.

A few counts support this clone. This chain uses TRBV28 with TRBJ1-2; D may be TRBD1 (5 bases). The CDR3 runs to 17 residues. V lost 3 bases and J lost 7, with 24 bases in between. CDR1 is MDHEN and CDR2 is SYDVKM in the germline V gene. The DNA for the CDR3 is TGTGCCAGCAGTTTGCTCAGGCGGTCGAGACAGTGGGGTGGCTACACCTTC. It is translated as CASSLLRRSRQWGGYTF.

The rearrangement uses TRBV5-4 and TRBJ2-7; the match to TRBD1 covers 8 bases. V gave up 4 bases and J gave up 4 bases; unmatched junction bases: 7. Germline CDR1 and CDR2: SGHNT and YYREEE (reference sequence). This CDR3 has 14 amino acids. CDR3 sequence: CASSRQGRRYEQYF. In DNA form, the CDR3 reads TGTGCCAGCAGCCGACAGGGGCGTCGGTACGAGCAGTACTTC.

The V gene is TRBV4-2, the J gene TRBJ2-7; D is perhaps TRBD1 (5 bases). With 9 bases removed from V and 2 bases from J, the gap between germline ends came to 17 bases. Germline V gives CDR1 LGHNA, CDR2 YNFKEQ. CDR3 length equals 14 residues. CDR3 sequence (DNA): TGTGCCAGTAAGACAGCACAAGGAACCTACGAGCAGTACTTC. It encodes CASKTAQGTYEQYF.

The J gene is TRBJ1-2, the V gene TRBV5-4; 7 bases agree with TRBD1. This CDR3 is built from 13 residues. Losses at the gene ends were 0 bases for V and 7 bases for J; bases not matched to a gene: 3. Germline V gene sequence: CDR1 SGHNT, CDR2 YYREEE (reference sequence). The CDR3 sequence: CASSLGGQTGYTF. DNA of the CDR3: TGTGCCAGCAGCTTGGGGGGACAGACTGGCTACACCTTC.

This clone was picked up one time. The V and J genes are TRBV21-1 and TRBJ2-7; no DNA check was done on the table's D call, TRBD1. TRBV21-1 is a pseudogene segment. This CDR3 comprises 11 residues. The CDR3: CASSKERQEVF. The CDR3 nucleotides are TGTGCCAGCAGCAAAGAGCGACAGGAGGTCTTC.

The chain combines TRBV18 with TRBJ2-5; D is possibly TRBD2 (6 bases). This CDR3 is built from 14 residues. V dropped 3 bases and J dropped 1 base, with 9 bases sitting between them. Per the germline V gene, CDR1 is KGHSH and CDR2 is LQKENI. CDR3 bases: TGTGCCAGCTCACCGGGGACTCTCCAAGAGACCCAGTACTTC. It yields the protein CASSPGTLQETQYF.

The V gene is TRBV19, the J gene TRBJ2-1; 11 nucleotides align to TRBD2. Germline assignment: CDR1 LNHDA and CDR2 SQIVND (reference sequence). Germline trimming cut 5 bases from V and 0 bases from J; bases unmatched to any gene: 6. The CDR3 has 17 residues. The CDR3 region is CASSGASGRSSYNEQFF. As DNA, the CDR3 is TGTGCCAGTAGTGGGGCTAGCGGGAGGTCCTCCTACAATGAGCAGTTCTTC.

The J gene is TRBJ1-4, the V gene TRBV30, with D perhaps TRBD1 (6 bases). The CDR3 loop spans 15 amino acids. V was cut by 3 bases and J by 5 bases, with 16 bases left in between. Germline-derived CDR1 and CDR2 are GTSNPN and SVGIG (reference sequence). The CDR3 loop reads CAWRARQAWNEKLFF. CDR3 nucleotide sequence: TGTGCCTGGAGGGCAAGACAGGCTTGGAATGAAAAACTGTTTTTT.

Points on this clone: One end of the junction varies from germline; a read error may be responsible. The V and J genes are TRBV7-7 and TRBJ2-3, with D hard to call. The length of the CDR3 is 14 residues. From germline, CDR1 is SSHAT and CDR2 FNYEAQ (reference sequence). The CDR3 region has the DNA TGTGCTAGCAGCCCGGGTCTTTTCACAGATACGCAGTATTTT. It translates to CASSPGLFTDTQYF.

The chain is built from TRBV2 and TRBJ1-5; 8 bases map to TRBD1. The CDR3 extends over 14 amino acids. Trimming at V came to 8 bases and at J to 7 bases, leaving 10 bases not matched to a gene. The V gene's germline CDR1 is SNHLY and CDR2 FYNNEI. The CDR3 is CASLPTGVKQPQHF. The CDR3 region has the DNA TGTGCCAGCCTACCGACAGGGGTAAAGCAGCCCCAGCATTTT. The full variable domain, its missing parts supplied by reference TRBV2 and TRBJ1-5, is EPEVTQTPSHQVTQMGQEVILRCVPISNHLYFYWYRQILGQKVEFLVSFYNNEISEKSEIFDDQFSVERPDGSNFTLKIRSTKLEDSAMYFCASLPTGVKQPQHFGDGTRLSIL.

The chain uses TRBV29-1 and TRBJ1-4; tentative D call: TRBD1 (6 bases). With 6 bases removed from V and 7 bases from J, the gap between germline ends came to 12 bases. This CDR3 region has 12 residues. Germline lookup yields CDR1 SQVTM and CDR2 ANQGSEA. For the CDR3, the DNA is TGCAGCGTGGAGACAGGCGGTGAAAAACTGTTTTTT. It translates to CSVETGGEKLFF.

This clone was counted once. The chain employs TRBV11-2 and TRBJ2-5, with 7 positions matching TRBD2. Per the germline V gene, CDR1 is SGHAT and CDR2 is FQNNGV. V dropped 8 bases and J dropped 4; count of bases not matched to a gene: 10. The length of the CDR3 is 14 residues. For the CDR3, the DNA is TGTGCCAGCGGGCCGAGGGGAGGGATAGAGACCCAGTACTTC. Encoded protein: CASGPRGGIETQYF.

The genes are TRBV6-5 and TRBJ2-1, with TRBD1 matching 7 bases. Losses at the gene ends were 4 bases for V and 6 bases for J; bases not matched to a gene: 6. The CDR3 runs 14 residues. CDR1 MNHEY and CDR2 SVGAGI come from the germline V gene. In DNA form, the CDR3 reads TGTGCCAGCAGTTTCGACAGGGAAGGCAATGAGCAGTTCTTC. Translating gives CASSFDREGNEQFF.

The V and J genes are TRBV10-3 and TRBJ1-1; TRBD1 might be the D (6 bases). Trimming removed 3 bases at V and 4 bases at J, with 12 bases between. The length of the CDR3 is 14 residues. Germline assignment: CDR1 ENHRY and CDR2 SYGVKD. The CDR3 DNA follows: TGTGCCATCAGTGACAGGGGAGTGGCCACTGAAGCTTTCTTT. It encodes CAISDRGVATEAFF.

V is TRBV7-9 and J is TRBJ1-1; 7 nucleotides line up with TRBD1. The CDR3 is made up of 16 amino acids. J lost 0 bases, V lost 8 bases, and 12 bases had no gene match. Germline CDR1 is SEHNR and CDR2 is FQNEAQ (reference sequence). CDR3 sequence reads: CASPSGQASLNTEAFF. The DNA for the CDR3 is TGTGCCAGCCCTTCCGGACAGGCTTCCTTGAACACTGAAGCTTTCTTT.

The V and J genes are TRBV7-2 and TRBJ2-5; 8 nucleotides line up with TRBD2. The CDR3 is 17 amino acids. The ends lost 5 bases at V and 1 base at J; junction bases unmatched: 12. Germline CDR1 and CDR2: SGHTA and FQGNSA. CDR3 bases: TGTGCCAGCAGCGGTGGGACTAGGGGTATACCCCAAGAGACCCAGTACTTC. Its translation: CASSGGTRGIPQETQYF. Supplemented by reference TRBV7-2 and TRBJ2-5, the full variable domain reads GAGVSQSPSNKVTEKGKDVELRCDPISGHTALYWYRQSLGQGLEFLIYFQGNSAPDKSGLPSDRFSAERTGGSVSTLTIQRTQQEDSAVYLCASSGGTRGIPQETQYFGPGTRLLVL.

The chain couples TRBV18 to TRBJ1-3; possibly TRBD1 for D (6 bases). The CDR3 is 17 amino acids. Trimming pared 4 bases from V and 4 bases from J, leaving 20 bases between. Germline lookup yields CDR1 KGHSH and CDR2 LQKENI. CDR3 DNA sequence: TGTGCCAGCTCACATGAGACAGCCAGGGGTGCCGGAAACACCATATATTTT. It yields the protein CASSHETARGAGNTIYF.

The chain recombines TRBV7-2 with TRBJ2-7, with 9 bases aligning to TRBD1. Germline V lookup: CDR1 SGHTA, CDR2 FQGNSA. V lost 1 base to trimming and J lost 3 bases; unmatched junction nucleotides: 1. The CDR3 contains 14 residues. The CDR3 here is CASSLGGQGYEQYF. In DNA form, the CDR3 reads TGTGCCAGCAGCTTAGGGGGACAGGGCTACGAGCAGTACTTC.

V and J are TRBV7-9 and TRBJ1-1; D not resolved. Germline loops: CDR1 SEHNR, CDR2 FQNEAQ (reference sequence). V lost 2 bases to trimming and J lost 2 bases, with 6 bases between them. The CDR3 sequence is 13 residues long. CDR3 in amino acids: CASSLRGNTEAFF. The CDR3 nucleotides are TGTGCCAGCAGCTTACGGGGTAACACTGAAGCTTTCTTT.

The J gene is TRBJ2-3, the V gene TRBV7-2; 9 bases line up with TRBD1. The CDR3 runs to 14 residues. Looked up from germline, CDR1 is SGHTA and CDR2 is FQGNSA. V lost 5 bases and J lost 6; bases outside the gene matches: 6. The CDR3 nucleotides are TGTGCCAGCAGCCCAGACAGGGGGAGTGATACGCAGTATTTT. It translates to CASSPDRGSDTQYF.

The chain couples TRBV19 to TRBJ2-7, with 7 bases matching TRBD1. Germline V gene sequence: CDR1 LNHDA, CDR2 SQIVND (reference sequence). The CDR3 extends over 15 amino acids. V shed 5 bases and J 2 bases; nucleotides not matched to a gene: 9. For the CDR3, the DNA is TGTGCCAGTAGTCCGTCGGGACAGACCCCCTACGAGCAGTACTTC. This gives the protein CASSPSGQTPYEQYF.

The genes are TRBV30 and TRBJ2-1; tentative D call: TRBD1 (5 bases). This CDR3 is 13 amino acids long. Looked up from germline, CDR1 is GTSNPN and CDR2 is SVGIG (reference sequence). Trimming removed 3 bases from V and 7 bases from J, with 13 bases in between. The CDR3 sequence: CAWRGPGLNEQFF. The CDR3 DNA sequence: TGTGCCTGGAGGGGGCCGGGCTTGAATGAGCAGTTCTTC. The full variable domain, rest sourced from reference TRBV30 and TRBJ2-1, is SQTIHQWPATLVQPVGSPLSLECTVEGTSNPNLYWYRQAAGRGLQLLFYSVGIGQISSEVPQNLSASRPQDRQFILSSKKLLLSDSGFYLCAWRGPGLNEQFFGPGTRLTVL.

This clone occurred once. The rearrangement uses TRBV10-3 and TRBJ1-2, with D perhaps TRBD1 (5 bases). CDR3 size: 16 residues. CDR1 ENHRY and CDR2 SYGVKD come from the germline V gene. The V end lost 2 bases, the J end lost 8 bases, and 21 bases lay between the germline ends. The CDR3 region is CAISEGAGNPRGGYTF. In DNA, the CDR3 is TGTGCCATCAGTGAGGGGGCGGGGAACCCAAGGGGAGGCTACACCTTC.

The V and J genes are TRBV7-9 and TRBJ2-1; 8 bases map to TRBD2. Germline trimming cut 3 bases from V and 2 bases from J; bases unmatched to any gene: 6. CDR3 length: 16 residues. Germline-derived CDR1 and CDR2 are SEHNR and FQNEAQ (reference sequence). The CDR3 nucleotides are TGTGCCAGCAGCTTTTCCGGTAGCGGGGCCTACAATGAGCAGTTCTTC. Its translation is CASSFSGSGAYNEQFF.

The chain is built from TRBV5-6 and TRBJ2-2; D might be TRBD2 (5 bases). The germline gives CDR1 SGHDT, CDR2 YYEEEE. The CDR3 length is 15 residues. V lost 0 bases to trimming and J lost 2 bases, with 8 bases between them. The CDR3 reads CASSLGRTNTGELFF. CDR3 in DNA: TGTGCCAGCAGCTTGGGCAGGACTAACACCGGGGAGCTGTTTTTT.

This clone occurred once. This chain links TRBV5-4 with TRBJ2-4; 9 bases map to TRBD2. The CDR3 loop spans 16 amino acids. The germline CDR1 and CDR2 sequences are SGHNT and YYREEE (reference sequence). V was clipped by 6 bases and J by 9 bases; unmatched bases: 16. The CDR3 DNA follows: TGTGCCAGCAACGGGGGGACGGCGGGAGGGCCAACCATTCAGTACTTC. This encodes CASNGGTAGGPTIQYF.